This T cell receptor beta chain originates from a study of T cell responses to AZD1222 COVID-19 vaccine. Turning to the study itself: Second doses were pooled across both intervals (about 4 or about 12 weeks).

Study conclusions and caveats: Vaccine-associated CD4 TCRs ranged over spike, dominating at 160-218 and 743-854. As reported, nearly half of all spike-specific TCRs target variant regions that are unmutated.

Produced via immunoSEQ multiplex PCR; TCRdb's table is partial and in-frame only. The table shows some 160,000 clones, with 88% occurring only once. Germline CDR1 reads GTSNPN; CDR2 reads SVGIG (reference sequence). Trimming pared 0 bases from V and 2 bases from J, leaving 11 bases between. The CDR3 consists of 15 residues. As concerns this clone: Its antigen remains unknown.

The sample here was peripheral blood, taken on day 0 of AZD1222 vaccination. The chain recombines TRBV30 with TRBJ1-5, with TRBD1 as a possible D gene (5 bases). The TCR sequence derives from an adult in good health. CDR3 nucleotide sequence: TGTGCCTGGAGTGTAGGTGGGGCAGGCAATCAGCCCCAGCATTTT. Residues: CAWSVGGAGNQPQHF.